Following are 8 T cell receptor beta chains from one sample sequenced in a study of blood T cell repertoires in COVID-19. The data were produced by immunoSEQ multiplex PCR, yet TCRdb's version contains in-frame clones alone and is incomplete. The data hold 67,000 or so clones, with about 80% observed a single time. The sample was peripheral blood. The receptors were sampled from a man in his sixties or seventies with acute or convalescent COVID-19.

The chain recombines TRBV19 with TRBJ2-1; D is possibly TRBD2 (5 bases). Germline V lookup: CDR1 LNHDA, CDR2 SQIVND (reference sequence). V shed 3 bases and J shed 0 bases, with 9 bases lying between them. The CDR3 is made up of 15 amino acids. CDR3 DNA sequence: TGTGCCAGTAGTATGGGTCGGGGCTCCTACAATGAGCAGTTCTTC. It translates to CASSMGRGSYNEQFF.

The chain links TRBV3-1 (or the pseudogene TRBV3-2) to TRBJ2-2; D is perhaps TRBD1 (6 bases). The CDR3 consists of 17 residues. Trimming cost V 0 bases and J 7 bases, with 18 bases left between them. Germline-derived CDR1 and CDR2 are LGHDT and YNNKEL (reference sequence). CDR3 sequence: CASSQDAFATGHGELFF. The CDR3 region has the DNA TGTGCCAGCAGCCAAGATGCGTTTGCGACGGGACACGGGGAGCTGTTTTTT.

This clone occurred once. V and J are TRBV30 and TRBJ2-7, with 10 bases identical to TRBD2. V trimming: 3 bases; J trimming: 3 bases; junction bases outside the gene matches: 8. The CDR3 is made up of 15 amino acids. The germline V gene has CDR1 GTSNPN and CDR2 SVGIG (reference sequence). The CDR3 region is CAWRDLTSGNYEQYF. In nucleotides, the CDR3 is TGTGCCTGGAGGGACCTCACTAGCGGGAACTACGAGCAGTACTTC. Drawing the rest from reference TRBV30 and TRBJ2-7, the complete variable domain is SQTIHQWPATLVQPVGSPLSLECTVEGTSNPNLYWYRQAAGRGLQLLFYSVGIGQISSEVPQNLSASRPQDRQFILSSKKLLLSDSGFYLCAWRDLTSGNYEQYFGPGTRLTVT.

The rearrangement uses TRBV2 and TRBJ1-5; D gene ambiguous. There are 14 residues in the CDR3. Germline-derived CDR1 and CDR2 are SNHLY and FYNNEI. The ends were cut back, 1 base at V and 3 bases at J, with 7 bases in the middle. This chain's CDR3 is CASSEDSVNQPQHF. In DNA, the CDR3 is TGTGCCAGCAGTGAAGATTCAGTCAATCAGCCCCAGCATTTT.

J is TRBJ1-1 and V is TRBV29-1; D perhaps matches TRBD1 (5 bases). The V and J ends lost 1 base and 0 bases respectively, with 6 bases between them. The CDR3 contains 13 residues. The germline V gene encodes CDR1 SQVTM and CDR2 ANQGSEA. CDR3 DNA: TGCAGCGTTGAAGCAGGGATGAACACTGAAGCTTTCTTT. It is translated as CSVEAGMNTEAFF. The whole variable domain, filled in from reference TRBV29-1 and TRBJ1-1, reads SAVISQKPSRDICQRGTSLTIQCQVDSQVTMMFWYRQQPGQSLTLIATANQGSEATYESGFVIDKFPISRPNLTFSTLTVSNMSPEDSSIYLCSVEAGMNTEAFFGQGTRLTVV.

The DNA of the CDR3 is TGTGCCAGCAGCCCCGACTTGTTTTCCGAGCAGTACTTC. Its translation: CASSPDLFSEQYF. The chain joins TRBV7-3 to TRBJ2-7; the D is unclear. The CDR3 has 13 residues. Germline CDR1 and CDR2: SGHTA and FQGTGA. V lost 5 bases and J 6 bases, leaving 14 bases between the germline ends. Supplemented by reference TRBV7-3 and TRBJ2-7, the full variable domain reads GAGVSQTPSNKVTEKGKYVELRCDPISGHTALYWYRQSLGQGPEFLIYFQGTGAADDSGLPNDRFFAVRPEGSVSTLKIQRTERGDSAVYLCASSPDLFSEQYFGPGTRLTVT.

This chain uses TRBV30 with TRBJ2-7, with 9 bases identical to TRBD1. V lost 4 bases to trimming and J lost 2 bases; unmatched junction nucleotides: 6. CDR1 and CDR2 (germline): GTSNPN, SVGIG (reference sequence). CDR3 length: 14 residues. In nucleotides, the CDR3 is TGTGCCTGGAATAGTTGGGACAGGGCCTACGAGCAGTACTTC. This encodes CAWNSWDRAYEQYF.

The J gene is TRBJ2-1, the V gene TRBV7-2; D is perhaps TRBD2 (5 bases). This CDR3 has 13 residues. With 5 bases removed from V and 6 bases from J, the gap between germline ends came to 11 bases. Germline CDR1 and CDR2: SGHTA and FQGNSA. CDR3 DNA: TGTGCCAGCAGCGCAGGACTGGCCAATGAGCAGTTCTTC. This translates into CASSAGLANEQFF.